The sequence of this T cell receptor beta chain was determined in a study of shared clonotypes between healthy human individuals (dated by TCRdb to the early 2020s). Regarding the research as a whole: The cohort included three men and a couple of women between 18 and 49 years of age. For each donor, CD4 naive and CD4 memory were each run on three plates, CD8 naive on two plates, and CD8 memory on one plate. Blood TCR repertoires of a handful of healthy adults were deeply sequenced to estimate repertoire size and the extent of clonotype sharing between individuals. To increase sequencing depth and limit assay-specific biases, different laboratories used diverse techniques to prepare libraries and sequence TCR repertoires. Each donor's leukapheresis produced roughly between roughly 0.94 and 9.5 billion PBMCs. What the study reported, not specific to this receptor: Sampling was restricted to blood, and TCR repertoires in tissue are likely to differ from TCR repertoires in blood. Naive subsets generally had larger estimated clonotype richness than memory subsets. Sharing across several donors was observed for about 5% of naive CD4, over 3% of naive CD8, roughly 2.4% of memory CD4, and roughly 0.4% of memory CD8 clonotypes. Compared with non-shared clonotypes, the clonotypes found in all four sorted-subset donors had higher generation probabilities. The genetic and exposure-history diversity represented was limited by the small number of donors. Pairwise subsampling led to the expectation that sequencing depth would affect the degree of clonotype sharing among donors. Even with the large sequencing depth, rarefaction of the sorted-subset datasets indicated that sequencing was incomplete.

Using the deep immunoSEQ assay, multiplex PCR amplified TCR CDR3 regions from genomic DNA. For each cell subset, the extracted genomic DNA was distributed evenly across all wells of several immunoSEQ 96-well plates, and each plate served as one replicate. For sorted subsets, about 210 ng of genomic DNA, equivalent to 25,000 to 30,000 T cell genomes, went into each replicate PCR. Purified libraries were quantified with a Qubit 3.0 fluorometer, sized on a Bioanalyzer 2100, and re-quantified with the KAPA Library Quantification kit. Each immunoSEQ 96-well plate was sequenced on its own single-read 150-cycle Illumina NextSeq 550 flow cell. The authors processed their data as follows. Because the immunoSEQ output held only junctional sequences and lacked quality scores, the filtering could not match the filtering applied to full-length reads. To assign V/J genes and CDR3, sequences were annotated against IMGT germline references using PyIR, a Python wrapper for IgBLAST v1.9. Reads with weak V/J assignments (E-value above 1e-6), missing CDR3, stop codons, out-of-frame junctions, or ambiguous translated residues were removed. A V3J clonotype was defined by an identical inferred V gene, J gene, and CDR3 amino acid sequence. Percentage overlap between repertoires was computed as shared unique clonotypes divided by the size of the smaller repertoire. Three approaches were used to assess repertoire richness: RTK rarefaction, the Chao1 estimator, and Recon v2.1 estimates of unobserved clonotypes. Generation probabilities for all TCRbeta clonotypes obtained by the gDNA method from four donors were computed using OLGA. TCRdb's version of the immuneACCESS table is confined to in-frame rearrangements and falls short of the full clone set. An unresolved V gene accounts for under half of the shortfall where checked; the remainder is of unknown origin. The D gene and trimming were derived from the DNA, and the V and J assignments and clone size from that table. Counted in this sample were some 320,000 clones; 80% to 90% of them appeared once. 15% to 20% of the sample lies in the top ten.

The cysteine opens and the phenylalanine closes a CDR3 of 16 amino acids. Only CDR3 DNA remains: 48 bases, in frame from the first base. V gives up 1 base and J gives up 5 bases, and the segment between their germline ends measures 16 bases. The germline V gene supplies CDR1 MGHRA and CDR2 YSYEKL. About this clone: Its antigen has not been determined. No base-level quality is on record; no much larger clone is a single base apart.

The donors were healthy, HIV-negative adults with no recently reported acute infections or vaccinations. All donors were Caucasian adults living in Nashville, Tennessee, USA. CD8 memory samples were composed of magnetically selected CD45RO+ cells combined with CCR7-negative CD45RA+ effector memory (TemRA) cells. Blood was obtained by leukapheresis, after which PBMCs were separated by Ficoll-Histopaque density gradient centrifugation and cryopreserved in liquid nitrogen vapor phase. Analytical flow cytometry was used to check the purity and quantity of every magnetically sorted T cell population. Genomic DNA was isolated from each sorted fraction and quantified by UV absorbance on a Nanodrop 2000c.

This TCR derives from a man younger than 30 in good health. The chain was built from TRBV4-1 and TRBJ2-3, and possibly TRBD1, on 6 matching bases. Sequencing was done on a sample of memory CD8+ T cells sorted from blood. The cell subset or site tag for this specimen amounts to: CD45RO+ cells pooled with CCR7-negative TemRA cells. The CDR3 has the sequence CASSQAGQTRVDTQYF. The bases are TGCGCCAGCAGCCAAGCGGGACAAACGAGGGTAGATACGCAGTATTTT.